The subject of this entry is one T cell receptor (beta chain). This clone was observed a single time. Its recognized antigen is unknown. There are no base qualities to consult, and no much larger clone falls within one base. The entry originates in a study of blood T cell repertoires in COVID-19 (dated by TCRdb to about 2020). Study-level background: Collaborator samples came from the United States, Italy and Spain and covered acute and convalescent phases of COVID-19. The material from the prospective study consisted of cDNA or gDNA derived from T cells, B-cell-depleted T cells, or PBMCs. Deeply sampled blood TCRbeta repertoires from subjects exposed to, actively infected with, or recovered from COVID-19 were included in the dataset. A freely available public database, intended as a resource for researchers studying the immune response to SARS-CoV-2, is where the repertoires were released. Samples came from the ongoing ImmuneRACE study (first 160 participants) plus 1,254 subjects from 6 global collaborators. Sample metadata almost always included a de-identified subject ID, COVID-19 status, age in years and sex. Where HLA class I and class II types were available, the types were taken from metadata supplied by the sample provider, not from assay-based typing. The paper as a whole reports these results and caveats: Clinical and demographic metadata were provided uncurated, with the amount varying by source and participant.

Each collaborating institution followed its own protocols to collect whole blood in K2EDTA tubes. For TCRbeta analysis, collaborators shipped samples as frozen whole blood, isolated PBMCs, or DNA extracted from either of those sample types. The CDR3, from cysteine to phenylalanine, totals 14 residues. Here the CDR3 DNA is all that survives: 42 bases in frame from base 1. Here V drops 4 bases and J drops 7 bases, and the junction holds 5 bases not matched to any gene. Via the germline V gene, CDR1 is SGHRS and CDR2 YFSETQ. The immunoSEQ Assay, a bias-controlled multiplex PCR, was used to amplify TCRbeta CDR3 regions from genomic DNA. The paper's processing steps were these. Within the assay, amplification of reference gene primers was used to estimate how many nucleated cells each sample contained. To quantify the absolute abundance of each unique TCRbeta CDR3 rearrangement, sequence reads were collapsed and filtered. For each sample, productive Simpson clonality was calculated by taking the square root of Simpson's diversity index across productive rearrangements. This is the immuneACCESS table as TCRdb keeps it, with only in-frame sequences that have V and J called. A part of the clones is gone; compared with another copy, unresolved V genes explain less than half, and the rest is unexplained. D and trimming were read from the DNA, whereas the V and J calls and clone size are those reported in that table. A total of 150,000 to 200,000 clones appear in this sample, over 75% of them only once. The top ten clonotypes cover 2.5% to 3% of the sample.

The receptor chain draws on TRBV5-1 and TRBJ2-2, with 9 bases aligning to TRBD1. The TCR was taken from a woman of 80 years or more with active or convalescent COVID-19. Specimen: peripheral blood. The CDR3 sequence is CASSDDRGVGELFF. The DNA sequence reads TGCGCCAGCAGCGACGACAGGGGGGTCGGGGAGCTGTTTTTT.